The T cell receptor (beta chain) described here comes from a study of T cell responses to AZD1222 COVID-19 vaccine (TCRdb year 2021). Broadly, across the study: Because spike-specific TCR depth and breadth did not differ between the two schedules, AZD1222 recipients who got a second dose at roughly 4 weeks were pooled with those who got a second dose at roughly 12 weeks. TCR sequencing was performed for more than 230 trial participants, of whom roughly 200 were given two doses of AZD1222 and approximately 25 were given two doses of MenACWY control vaccine. Enrollment into the trials was organized by age into subgroups of 18-55, 56-69 and 70-plus years, and those subgroups contained approximately 160, 26 and 62 TCR-sequenced participants, respectively.

The sample's time point label, in plain terms: baseline before first vaccination. Vaccinee samples were obtained from the UK trials COV001 and COV002, which included a single-blind randomized controlled phase 2/3 trial of AZD1222 (ChAdOx1 nCoV-19) in healthy adults. For TCRbeta chain sequencing, PBMC samples from trial participants were taken at day 0 and at day 28 after the second dose. With regard to this clone: What antigen it recognizes has not been identified. The record has no base qualities; no much larger clone is one base away.

The CDR3 sequence holds 12 residues, the cysteine and phenylalanine included. Only the CDR3 portion is preserved as DNA: 36 bases, with reading frame beginning at the first base. V was cut back by 7 bases and J by 4 bases, leaving a gap of 10 bases between them. CDR1 is given as LNHDA and CDR2 as SQIVND, both from the germline V gene (reference sequence). The CDR3 regions of human TCRbeta chains were subjected to immunosequencing. In the paper's pipeline: Repertoire TCRs were checked for matches against a reference library of SARS-CoV-2-specific TCRs that had been generated using the MIRA antigen-specificity platform. Breadth was defined as the fraction of unique TCRs that were SARS-CoV-2-associated. Depth was defined as the fraction of total T cells that were SARS-CoV-2-associated. Using the MIRA data, each spike-specific TCR was assigned both to the spike region to which the TCR was reactive and to a CD4 or CD8 class. Log10-transformed breadth and depth values were compared by one-way ANOVA with Sidak's multiple comparisons tests. Here the immuneACCESS table is served through TCRdb, limited to in-frame sequences with V and J called. Missing clones are a known gap in these copies; in checked studies unresolved V genes cover under half, and the rest lacks a known reason. The V and J calls and clone size were taken over from that table, and D and trimming were inferred from the DNA. Across this sample there are some 140,000 clones, with approximately 93% seen only once. The leading ten clones occupy 5.4% of the sample.

Findings and caveats that apply to the study as a whole: Participants were mostly white British, with more females than males. The authors suggested clonal diversity may have been underestimated. After two AZD1222 doses, both the breadth and the depth of spike-specific TCRs were significantly higher than at day 0 and than in MenACWY recipients. Because no day 14 peak-response samples were available, the repertoires could be characterized only after the peak T cell response. In the small 56-69-year group, the increase in depth fell short of significance, most likely because of low power. Reportedly, close to half of the unique spike-specific TCRs recognized epitopes lying outside the regions that are mutated in the B.1.351 and B.1.1.7 variants. Vaccine-associated CD4 TCRs spanned the whole spike protein, with dominant responses in regions 160-218 and 743-854. Conclusions about previously exposed vaccinees are limited, since just six AZD1222 recipients were seropositive for SARS-CoV-2 at baseline.

The chain joins TRBV19 to TRBJ1-2; D gene: possibly TRBD1, on 6 matching bases. Sequencing used peripheral blood, obtained on day 0 of AZD1222 vaccination. The receptor's source is an adult in good health. Here the CDR3 is given as CASTGGGYGYTF. The DNA reads TGTGCCAGTACGGGGGGCGGCTATGGCTACACCTTC.